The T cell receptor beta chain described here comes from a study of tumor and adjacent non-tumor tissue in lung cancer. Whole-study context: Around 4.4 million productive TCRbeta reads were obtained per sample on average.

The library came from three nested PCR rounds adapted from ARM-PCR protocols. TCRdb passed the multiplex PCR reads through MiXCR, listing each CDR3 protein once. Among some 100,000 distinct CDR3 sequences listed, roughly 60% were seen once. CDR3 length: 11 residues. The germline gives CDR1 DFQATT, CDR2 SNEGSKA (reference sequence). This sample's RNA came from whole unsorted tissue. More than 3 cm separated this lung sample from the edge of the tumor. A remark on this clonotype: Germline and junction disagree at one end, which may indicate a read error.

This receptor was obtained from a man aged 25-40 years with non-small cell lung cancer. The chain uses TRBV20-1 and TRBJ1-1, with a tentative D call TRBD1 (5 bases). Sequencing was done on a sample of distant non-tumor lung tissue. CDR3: CNATSGPEAYF. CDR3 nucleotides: TGCAATGCTACCTCGGGACCAGAAGCTTACTTT.